Shown below are 9 T cell receptor beta chains from a single sample sequenced in a study of blood T cell repertoires in COVID-19. Using immunoSEQ multiplex PCR, the repertoire was profiled, and TCRdb retains in-frame clones only, with some absent. The table has about 80,000 clones, more than 60% seen once. Sequencing used peripheral blood. The source of these receptors is a human donor in a cohort sampled during active COVID-19.

This clone was seen a few times. The V gene is TRBV7-9, the J gene TRBJ1-6; D may be TRBD1 (5 bases). The CDR3 is 14 residues long. Germline V gene sequence: CDR1 SEHNR, CDR2 FQNEAQ (reference sequence). The V gene lost 5 bases and the J gene lost 8 bases, with 13 bases spanning the gap. The CDR3 sequence is CASSPVGVDSPLHF. CDR3 DNA: TGTGCCAGCAGCCCCGTAGGGGTTGATTCACCCCTCCACTTT.

There are a few counts of this clone. The V and J genes are TRBV4-1 and TRBJ2-1; 7 nucleotides agree with TRBD2. The V gene end was trimmed by 1 base and the J gene end by 3 bases; junction bases not matched to a gene: 9. The CDR3 spans 17 residues. The germline V gene has CDR1 MGHRA and CDR2 YSYEKL. The CDR3 DNA reads as TGCGCCAGCAGCCAAGTCCTGGGGGAGGGCCGCTACAATGAGCAGTTCTTC. The encoded protein is CASSQVLGEGRYNEQFF.

This clone was counted a single time. The chain carries TRBV6-5 and TRBJ1-5, with 7 nucleotides matching TRBD1. The trim removed 5 bases at V and 5 bases at J, leaving 6 bases unmatched. Germline V gene lookup returns CDR1 MNHEY and CDR2 SVGAGI. The CDR3 has 14 amino acids. In nucleotides, the CDR3 is TGTGCCAGCAGTCCTACAGGGGACGATCAGCCCCAGCATTTT. The encoded protein is CASSPTGDDQPQHF.

This clone showed up just a few times. The chain employs TRBV2 and TRBJ2-1; 13 nucleotides line up with TRBD2. V lost 2 bases to trimming and J lost 7 bases; unmatched junction nucleotides: 8. Germline CDR1 and CDR2: SNHLY and FYNNEI. The CDR3 has 17 amino acids. The CDR3 region is CASSETTSGGLGNEQFF. CDR3 DNA: TGTGCCAGCAGTGAAACGACTAGCGGGGGGCTGGGTAATGAGCAGTTCTTC.

The chain carries TRBV11-2 and TRBJ2-3; no definite D call. Germline V gives CDR1 SGHAT, CDR2 FQNNGV. V shed 7 bases and J shed 0 bases, with 11 bases lying between them. The CDR3 loop spans 14 amino acids. In DNA, the CDR3 is TGTGCCAGCAAAGAGATGTATAGCACAGATACGCAGTATTTT. Translating it yields CASKEMYSTDTQYF.

The J gene is TRBJ2-2, the V gene TRBV7-9; 7 bases align to TRBD1. Germline loops: CDR1 SEHNR, CDR2 FQNEAQ (reference sequence). The CDR3 has 13 residues. The junction had 2 bases not matched to a gene; V was cut back by 5 bases and J by 5 bases. The CDR3 sequence: CASSQQGTGELFF. CDR3 nucleotides: TGTGCCAGCAGCCAACAGGGGACCGGGGAGCTGTTTTTT. Variable domain in full (rest from reference TRBV7-9 and TRBJ2-2): DTGVSQNPRHKITKRGQNVTFRCDPISEHNRLYWYRQTLGQGPEFLTYFQNEAQLEKSRLLSDRFSAERPKGSFSTLEIQRTEQGDSAMYLCASSQQGTGELFFGEGSRLTVL.

Written as DNA, the CDR3 is TGTGCCAGCAGCTTAGGCTATCGGACAGCTAATGAAATGAACACTGAAGCTTTCTTT. This sequence encodes CASSLGYRTANEMNTEAFF. The rearrangement links TRBV11-2 to TRBJ1-1, with a weak D call TRBD1 (6 bases). Deletions cut 1 base from V and 0 bases from J, with 21 bases between. CDR1 and CDR2 from the germline V gene are SGHAT and FQNNGV. This CDR3 has 19 amino acids. Full variable domain (rest looked up from reference TRBV11-2 and TRBJ1-1): EAGVAQSPRYKIIEKRQSVAFWCNPISGHATLYWYQQILGQGPKLLIQFQNNGVVDDSQLPKDRFSAERLKGVDSTLKIQPAKLEDSAVYLCASSLGYRTANEMNTEAFFGQGTRLTVV.

V and J are TRBV15 and TRBJ2-3, with unresolved D. CDR1 and CDR2 (germline): LNHNV, YYDKDF (reference sequence). The CDR3 length is 13 residues. V was shortened by 6 bases and J by 1 base, with 8 bases between the two germline ends. CDR3 in amino acids: CATRDRGTDTQYF. The CDR3 DNA follows: TGTGCCACCAGAGACCGGGGCACAGATACGCAGTATTTT.

The chain has TRBV24-1 and TRBJ2-3; TRBD2 agrees at 14 bases. Trimming at V came to 3 bases and at J to 0 bases, leaving 4 bases not matched to a gene. CDR3 size: 18 residues. Germline CDR1 KGHDR, CDR2 SFDVKD. The CDR3 protein is CATSDPGLAGVSTDTQYF. The CDR3 DNA reads TGTGCCACCAGTGATCCGGGACTAGCGGGGGTAAGCACAGATACGCAGTATTTT.